The present T cell receptor beta chain was sequenced within a study of cytomegalovirus exposure and HLA in healthy donors (dated by TCRdb to 2015 to 2018). General notes on the study: According to an earlier analysis of 587 of the donors, about 180 million T cells yielded 90 million to 140 million unique TCR beta sequences and roughly 280 Gb of sequence data. Among 300 to 500 genotyped donors of the cohort, an average of roughly 230,000 unique TCR beta nucleotide sequences was sequenced per donor, of which 15% to 20% were non-productive. The study was designed to test whether signatures of past pathogen exposure could be identified by cataloging public T cell receptors. To predict cytomegalovirus infection status, the study brought together high-throughput TCR immunosequencing, statistical association of individual TCRs with disease status, and machine learning. Alongside the repertoire data, information on donor age, sex, ethnicity and CMV serostatus was compiled. Rather than using new phenotypic data, the later analysis identified candidate immune exposures from TCR beta sequences and from how often those sequences occurred across donors. Along with the approximately 600-subject first cohort, a separate validation cohort of more than 90 different subjects was used. Among the approximately 400 genotyped donors, 81% belonged to the genetic ancestry cluster associated with self-reported Caucasian donors. A later analysis re-examined previously published TCR beta repertoires from more than 650 donors and added high-resolution HLA genotyping to investigate patterns of TCR occurrence. An earlier analysis of 587 of the donors used high-throughput TCR beta sequencing to judge whether each TCR beta V gene segment behaved as functional or pseudogenic. Using immunosequencing, the study profiled T cell repertoires from around 670 subjects and related those repertoires to cytomegalovirus serostatus. Genome-wide SNP genotypes for about three fifths of the 666 donors were used in a later genetic analysis, which treated that subset as a discovery cohort. HLA typing covered class I and class II loci at four-digit resolution. The number of donors typed differed by locus, with roughly 629-640 for A, B, C, DRB1 and DQB1, around 500 for DQA1, over 600 for DPA1, and around 460 for DPB1. Roughly 5 DR-DQ haplotypes were treated as single units for association and clustering because of strong linkage in the cohort. An early release covering over 500 HLA-typed donors comprised about 320 gigabases of sequencing data and tens of millions of unique TCR sequences. Every discovery cohort repertoire had been produced on one sequencing platform. Summary of the overall study and its limitations: In a later genetic analysis, a missense DCLRE1C variant was associated with V-gene and J-gene trimming of TCR beta chains, and the association was replicated in an independent cohort. According to a later analysis, TCR association rates differed among HLA loci, with DRB1 alleles showing the most associated TCRs and HLA-C alleles showing the fewest. Some IMGT-functional V segments, including TRBV6-2 and TRBV6-3, could not be told apart with the 87-base-pair reads, so those segments were excluded. HLA typing was unavailable for some donors at each locus, so association tests used only the typed subset. The cohort was sequenced for TCR beta chains only, and without alpha or paired-chain data the features that could be detected were limited. In vitro tests confirmed that a few of the cytomegalovirus-associated TCR beta chains recognize cytomegalovirus antigens. Compared with the approximately 700-donor mean, donors in an Asian-associated ancestry cluster had fewer N-insertions in productive TCRs, according to a later genetic analysis. In a later analysis, HLA-associated TCR beta chains were found to be more clonally expanded and to have lower generation probabilities than equally common non-associated chains. Roughly 17 rarely observed V segments, including chromosome 9 orphons, were excluded from the earlier analysis of approximately 500 of the donors because counts were too low. In an earlier analysis of around 600 of the donors, most TCR beta V segments appeared in productive rearrangements about 90% or about 30% of the time, broadly matching IMGT annotations. Strong co-occurrence of HLA alleles, especially DR and DQ, made assigning TCR associations to individual alleles difficult. Correlated functional status among segregating V segments might be attributable to linkage disequilibrium, but an unknown experimental factor could not be ruled out. In a later analysis, several top co-occurrence clusters were reported to appear linked to parvovirus B19, influenza, CMV and Epstein-Barr virus. A later analysis associated 16,951 TCR beta sequences with specific HLA alleles at a false discovery rate of 0.05. While some public TCRs were present in many individuals, most TCR sequences turned up only very rarely across donors. A group of highly shared sequence variants was considered likely to be a technical artifact of the sequencing pipeline. The classifier was reported to diagnose cytomegalovirus status with high specificity and sensitivity in both the original and validation cohorts. A total of roughly 160 TCR beta chains were listed by the study as associated with cytomegalovirus. The authors suggested that the approach could potentially be extended to other disease states and immunological phenotypes. Most CMV-associated TCR beta chains appeared to be HLA-restricted in a later analysis, and the HLA associations seemed to be driven largely by CMV exposure. Roughly uniform sequencing depth across donors was assumed in presence/absence analyses, although this assumption may not hold. A further reported finding was that TCR beta sequences accurately predicted the HLA-A and HLA-B alleles for most subjects in the first cohort. The only immune exposure information available for the cohort was CMV serostatus.

The cohort comprised around 700 healthy bone marrow donors. At the time of sampling, every cohort member was nominally healthy, though immune exposures that went unrecorded were likely present. The donor tested CMV seronegative and was one of the 352 seronegative cohort members. Every donor gave a peripheral blood sample, and the peripheral blood mononuclear cells from that sample were used for TCR beta sequencing. The Qiagen DNeasy Blood Extraction Kit was used to extract genomic DNA from the blood cell samples. At the junction V is shortened by 3 bases and J by 3 bases; bases outside the gene matches: 8. The CDR3 runs 16 residues from the cysteine to the phenylalanine. This entry keeps only the CDR3 DNA: 48 bases, framed from base 1. The germline V gene (reference sequence) sets CDR1 to LNHNV and CDR2 to YYDKDF. For this clone: Its antigen is still unknown.

Library preparation employed the immunoSEQ multiplex PCR assay. For the multiplex PCR, a mixture combining 60 forward primers for TCR Vbeta segments and 13 reverse primers for TCR Jbeta segments was used. The CDR3 region of rearranged TCR beta genes was amplified from genomic DNA with a multiplex PCR assay. On the Illumina HiSeq System, the amplified TCR beta libraries were sequenced as 87-base-pair reads. In the paper's pipeline: In a later analysis, tens of millions of unique TCR beta chains were counted across the roughly 610 repertoires, and around 10 million of these chains were shared by at least two donors. A nearest-neighbor algorithm error-corrected the raw reads and collapsed the reads into unique sequences, merging closely related sequences to remove PCR and sequencing errors. To assign V, D and J gene segments, CDR3 sequences were aligned to IMGT reference sequences. For a sequence to be retained, a match of at least six nucleotides to both a V gene segment and a J gene segment was required. A rearrangement counted as productive if the CDR3 had no stop codons and remained in frame with V and J, and every other rearrangement counted as non-productive. Following IMGT convention, CDR3 was defined as the stretch from the second conserved V-encoded cysteine to the conserved J-encoded phenylalanine. The earlier analysis of 450 to 750 of the donors excluded any sequence lacking an unambiguous match to a single V gene segment. In an earlier analysis of 500 to 750 of the donors, V segments were called functional above 56.7% productive rearrangements and were called segregating when the between-donor standard deviation exceeded 5%. A statistical classification framework was built for diagnosing cytomegalovirus status from the catalog of TCR beta chain sequences. V and J gene assignment, in a later analysis, came from comparing TCR nucleotide sequences with IMGT/GENE-DB human TR gene sequences. In a later analysis, CDR3 sequences and most-parsimonious VDJ recombination scenarios were assigned using the TCRdist pipeline. A later analysis defined each TCR beta chain by its CDR3 amino acid sequence plus V-gene family, and excluded reads lacking a unique V-gene family. As a way to deal with suspected cross-contamination and a sequencing artifact, a later analysis dropped roughly 600 nucleotide sequences that were highly shared and had low generation probability. In a later analysis, a clonal expansion index for each public chain was calculated from normalized within-repertoire ranks of inferred template counts. In a later analysis, generation probabilities were computed with a VDJ recombination model fitted to out-of-frame rearrangements, and the resulting probabilities were checked against IGoR. In a later analysis, TCR-TCR, TCR-HLA and TCR-CMV co-occurrence was scored with hypergeometric tests, and a repertoire-size bias correction was applied to TCR pairs. To estimate false discovery rates, a later analysis permuted the HLA or CMV assignments 20 times. In a later analysis, co-occurring TCRs were grouped using DBSCAN, and TCRdist sequence similarity was added for clustering within HLA-allele-positive subsets. Repertoires with fewer than 30,000 or more than 120,000 public chains, plus five repertoires with anomalous nucleotide sharing, were excluded from co-occurrence clustering. The table comes from immuneACCESS by way of TCRdb, which keeps in-frame sequences with V and J called. Part of the clones is missing from these tables; in studies checked, under half for an unresolved V gene and the rest for unknown reasons. The V and J calls and clone size were taken over from that table, and D and trimming were inferred from the DNA. This sample's table carries fewer than 50,000 clones. More than 8% of the sample is in the top ten clones.

This clonotype was sampled from a male donor in good health and CMV-seronegative. The sample consisted of PBMCs. The V and J genes are TRBV15 and TRBJ1-2; TRBD1 lines up with 9 middle nucleotides. The DNA sequence is given as TGTGCCACCAGCAGGGGGACAGGGAGGAATGACTATGGCTACACCTTC. Its protein product is CATSRGTGRNDYGYTF.